This T cell receptor (beta chain) was captured in a study of Tregs in tolerant kidney transplant recipients. The protocol was immunoSEQ multiplex PCR, while the TCRdb copy is restricted to in-frame clones and leaves out a portion. The sample has tens of thousands of clones, about four fifths seen once; the top ten hold roughly 4%. V was clipped by 4 bases and J by 7 bases, with 19 bases between them. Germline assignment: CDR1 MGHDK and CDR2 SYGVNS. The CDR3 loop spans 15 amino acids. Sequencing used CD4+ T cells from blood. The sequence derives from a human donor in good health. The chain couples TRBV25-1 to TRBJ2-5; possible D gene TRBD1, 5 bases. The CDR3 is CASSAVGQGFGTQYF. CDR3 bases: TGTGCCAGCAGTGCGGTGGGGCAGGGCTTTGGGACCCAGTACTTC.